Below are 16 T cell receptor beta chains sequenced from a single sample in a study of shared clonotypes between healthy human individuals. Only in-frame clones appear in the TCRdb table, and some are missing; sequencing was by immunoSEQ multiplex PCR. The repertoire includes around 510,000 clones, around three quarters of them detected once, and around 13% sits in the top ten. The sequencing sample was made of PBMCs. The origin of the receptors is a middle-aged woman in good health. Some clones in this sample may be carry-over from other donors' samples.

This clone has only one observation. The rearrangement joins TRBV5-6 to TRBJ2-5; 11 positions agree with TRBD2. This CDR3 has 16 residues. J lost 4 bases, V lost 4 bases, and 9 bases had no gene match. Germline CDR1 reads SGHDT; CDR2 reads YYEEEE. CDR3: CASSLLHSGRVETQYF. CDR3 in DNA: TGTGCCAGCAGCCTCCTCCATAGCGGGAGGGTAGAGACCCAGTACTTC.

V gene TRBV15 combines with J gene TRBJ2-3, with 8 positions matching TRBD2. Germline trimming cut 0 bases from V and 1 base from J; bases unmatched to any gene: 3. The CDR3 is 16 amino acids. Germline CDR1 and CDR2: LNHNV and YYDKDF (reference sequence). CDR3 sequence (DNA): TGTGCCACCAGCAGAGATAGCGGGGATCGCACAGATACGCAGTATTTT. Its translation: CATSRDSGDRTDTQYF.

About this clone: The sample carries other DNA sequences with the same CDR3. V usage is TRBV18 and J usage is TRBJ2-2; D uncertain. Germline V gene sequence: CDR1 KGHSH, CDR2 LQKENI. The CDR3 runs 15 residues. V lost 1 base and J 2 bases, leaving 8 bases between the germline ends. CDR3: CASSPQGPNTGELFF. DNA of the CDR3: TGTGCCAGCTCACCACAAGGACCAAACACCGGGGAGCTGTTTTTT.

V and J are TRBV28 and TRBJ1-4; no clear D gene. V was clipped by 3 bases and J by 1 base, with 18 bases between them. The CDR3 runs 18 residues. The V gene's germline CDR1 is MDHEN and CDR2 SYDVKM. CDR3 protein: CASSLPSGRGGTNEKLFF. CDR3 sequence (DNA): TGTGCCAGCAGTTTGCCCTCAGGCCGTGGAGGAACTAATGAAAAACTGTTTTTT.

The chain has TRBV11-2 and TRBJ1-1, with a possible D match to TRBD1 (5 bases). Germline V CDR1 and CDR2: SGHAT, FQNNGV. Between the trimmed V and J ends, which lost 5 bases and 5 bases, there was a span of 18 bases. The CDR3 is 15 amino acids. CDR3 region: CASSTSGWVRTEAFF. In nucleotides, the CDR3 is TGTGCCAGCAGCACCTCAGGGTGGGTAAGGACTGAAGCTTTCTTT.

The chain couples TRBV28 to TRBJ1-3, with unresolved D. Trimming removed 8 bases from V and 4 bases from J, with 12 bases in between. Germline CDR1 MDHEN, CDR2 SYDVKM. The CDR3 spans 13 residues. CDR3 protein: CASQLGSGNTIYF. The CDR3 DNA sequence: TGTGCCAGCCAGTTGGGGTCAGGAAACACCATATATTTT.

The rearrangement links TRBV7-6 to TRBJ2-3; 7 bases agree with TRBD2. The CDR3 loop spans 17 amino acids. V lost 1 base to trimming and J lost 0 bases; unmatched junction nucleotides: 7. The germline V gene encodes CDR1 SGHVS and CDR2 FNYEAQ. The CDR3 loop reads CASSLVKGGRSTDTQYF. The CDR3 nucleotides read TGTGCCAGCAGCTTAGTAAAGGGCGGGAGAAGCACAGATACGCAGTATTTT.

This sequence joins TRBV5-1 and TRBJ2-5; D perhaps matches TRBD2 (6 bases). This CDR3 has 16 amino acids. CDR1 is SGHRS, CDR2 YFSETQ, per germline. V dropped 0 bases and J dropped 0 bases, with 12 bases sitting between them. CDR3 sequence: CASSLGTTENQETQYF. In DNA form, the CDR3 reads TGCGCCAGCAGCTTGGGGACTACCGAAAACCAAGAGACCCAGTACTTC.

Concerning this clone: Other DNA sequences in this specimen translate into the identical CDR3. The CDR3 protein is CASRTATEAFF. Here the CDR3 DNA reads TGTGCCAGCAGAACTGCCACTGAAGCTTTCTTT. The rearrangement joins TRBV6-5 to TRBJ1-1; no reliable D call. Germline V CDR1 and CDR2: MNHEY, SVGAGI. There are 11 residues in the CDR3. V shed 6 bases and J shed 4 bases, with 6 bases lying between them.

Concerning this clone itself: The sample has other DNA sequences that encode this CDR3 too. The rearrangement uses TRBV7-9 and TRBJ2-7; 12 nucleotides line up with TRBD2. V lost 5 bases to trimming and J lost 4 bases; unmatched junction nucleotides: 3. The CDR3 runs 14 residues. Germline CDR1 and CDR2: SEHNR and FQNEAQ (reference sequence). CDR3 DNA: TGTGCCAGCAGCCTGGGACTAGCGGGTTACGAGCAGTACTTC. Encoded protein: CASSLGLAGYEQYF. Using reference TRBV7-9 and TRBJ2-7 for the parts outside the CDR3, the full variable domain is DTGVSQNPRHKITKRGQNVTFRCDPISEHNRLYWYRQTLGQGPEFLTYFQNEAQLEKSRLLSDRFSAERPKGSFSTLEIQRTEQGDSAMYLCASSLGLAGYEQYFGPGTRLTVT.

V gene TRBV19 combines with J gene TRBJ2-7; possibly TRBD1 for D (5 bases). Trimming took 3 bases from V and 2 from J, leaving 14 bases between them. CDR1 is LNHDA and CDR2 is SQIVND in the germline V gene (reference sequence). The CDR3 runs to 15 residues. CDR3 amino acids: CASSIKAGPTYEQYF. DNA for the CDR3: TGTGCCAGTAGTATTAAGGCAGGGCCAACCTACGAGCAGTACTTC.

This clone was found once. The rearrangement links TRBV28 to TRBJ1-1; 12 bases are a match to TRBD1. The CDR3 has 15 amino acids. J was trimmed by 4 bases and V by 5 bases; bases with no gene match: 5. In germline, CDR1 is MDHEN, CDR2 SYDVKM. The CDR3 spells CASSPGTGGPTEAFF. The CDR3 bases are TGTGCCAGCAGTCCCGGGACAGGGGGCCCCACTGAAGCTTTCTTT.

The rearrangement uses TRBV15 and TRBJ2-5; TRBD2 agrees at 7 bases. From germline, CDR1 is LNHNV and CDR2 YYDKDF (reference sequence). CDR3 length: 18 residues. The V gene end was trimmed by 2 bases and the J gene end by 3 bases; junction bases not matched to a gene: 15. DNA for the CDR3: TGTGCCACCAGCAGACCCTGGGTATGGGGAGGGCGGAAAGAGACCCAGTACTTC. Its translation is CATSRPWVWGGRKETQYF.

J is TRBJ2-7 and V is TRBV4-2; D is undetermined. The CDR3 spans 14 residues. Germline assignment: CDR1 LGHNA and CDR2 YNFKEQ. V dropped 1 base and J dropped 2 bases, with 9 bases sitting between them. CDR3 loop: CASSQAHSTYEQYF. The CDR3 DNA sequence: TGTGCCAGCAGCCAAGCGCACAGTACCTACGAGCAGTACTTC.

This clone was seen only a few times. This rearrangement joins TRBV27 to TRBJ2-1; 11 bases map to TRBD2. Germline CDR1 MNHEY, CDR2 SMNVEV (reference sequence). This CDR3 is 15 amino acids long. V gave up 4 bases and J gave up 6 bases; unmatched junction bases: 5. The DNA of the CDR3 is TGTGCCAGCAGTTCCCAGGGACTAGCGGCCAATGAGCAGTTCTTC. This sequence encodes CASSSQGLAANEQFF.

The chain links TRBV21-1 to TRBJ1-5; the table gives TRBD1 as D, unverified against the DNA. TRBV21-1 represents a pseudogene. There are 14 residues in the CDR3. CDR3 in amino acids: CASTGTAENQPQHF. The CDR3 nucleotides read TGTGCCAGCACGGGGACAGCAGAAAATCAGCCCCAGCATTTT.